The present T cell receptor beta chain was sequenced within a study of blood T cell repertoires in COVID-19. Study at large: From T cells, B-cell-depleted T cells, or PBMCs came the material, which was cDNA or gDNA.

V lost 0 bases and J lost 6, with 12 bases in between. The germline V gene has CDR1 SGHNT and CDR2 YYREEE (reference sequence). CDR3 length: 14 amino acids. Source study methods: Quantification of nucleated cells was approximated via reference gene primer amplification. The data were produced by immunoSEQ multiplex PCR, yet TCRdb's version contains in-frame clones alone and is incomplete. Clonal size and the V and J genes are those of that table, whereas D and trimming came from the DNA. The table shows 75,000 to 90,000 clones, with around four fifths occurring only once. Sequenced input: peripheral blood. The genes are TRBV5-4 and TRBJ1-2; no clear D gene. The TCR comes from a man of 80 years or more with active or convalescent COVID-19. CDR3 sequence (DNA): TGTGCCAGCAGCTTGGAGGCCAGGCCCCATGGCTACACCTTC. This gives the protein CASSLEARPHGYTF.